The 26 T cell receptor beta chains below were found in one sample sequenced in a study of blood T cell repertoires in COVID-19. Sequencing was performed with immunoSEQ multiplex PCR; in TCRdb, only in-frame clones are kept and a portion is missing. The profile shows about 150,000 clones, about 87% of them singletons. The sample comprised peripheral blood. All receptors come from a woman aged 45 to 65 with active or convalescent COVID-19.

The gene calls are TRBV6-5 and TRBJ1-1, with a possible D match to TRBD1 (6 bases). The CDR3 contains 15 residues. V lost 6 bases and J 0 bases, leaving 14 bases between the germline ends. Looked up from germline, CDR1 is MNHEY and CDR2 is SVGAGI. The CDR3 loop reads CASSPRGTLNTEAFF. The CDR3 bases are TGTGCCAGCAGCCCCCGAGGGACACTGAACACTGAAGCTTTCTTT.

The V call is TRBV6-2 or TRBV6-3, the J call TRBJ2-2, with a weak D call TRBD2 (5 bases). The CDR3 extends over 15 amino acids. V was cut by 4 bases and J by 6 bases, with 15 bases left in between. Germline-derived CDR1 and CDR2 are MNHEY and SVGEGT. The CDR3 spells CASSLEVVYSGELFF. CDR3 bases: TGTGCCAGCAGTTTGGAGGTAGTCTATTCCGGGGAGCTGTTTTTT.

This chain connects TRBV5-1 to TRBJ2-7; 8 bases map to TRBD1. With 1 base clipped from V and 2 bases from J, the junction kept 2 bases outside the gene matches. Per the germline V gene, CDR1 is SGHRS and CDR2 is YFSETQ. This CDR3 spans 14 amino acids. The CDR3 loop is CASSLRQGTYEQYF. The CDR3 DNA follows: TGCGCCAGCAGCTTGAGACAGGGGACCTACGAGCAGTACTTC. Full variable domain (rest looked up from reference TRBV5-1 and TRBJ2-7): KAGVTQTPRYLIKTRGQQVTLSCSPISGHRSVSWYQQTPGQGLQFLFEYFSETQRNKGNFPGRFSGRQFSNSRSEMNVSTLELGDSALYLCASSLRQGTYEQYFGPGTRLTVT.

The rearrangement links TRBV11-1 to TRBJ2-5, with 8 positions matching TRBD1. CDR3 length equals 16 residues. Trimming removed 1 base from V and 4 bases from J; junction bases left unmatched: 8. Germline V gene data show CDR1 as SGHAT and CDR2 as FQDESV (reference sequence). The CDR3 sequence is CASSLGGTGPRETQYF. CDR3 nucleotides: TGTGCCAGCAGCTTAGGAGGGACAGGTCCTCGAGAGACCCAGTACTTC.

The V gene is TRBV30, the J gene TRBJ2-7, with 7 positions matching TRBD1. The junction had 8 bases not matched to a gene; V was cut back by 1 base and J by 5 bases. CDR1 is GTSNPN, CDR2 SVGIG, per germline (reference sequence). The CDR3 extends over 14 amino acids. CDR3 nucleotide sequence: TGTGCCTGGAGTGCCGACAGGGTATCAGACGAGCAGTACTTC. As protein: CAWSADRVSDEQYF.

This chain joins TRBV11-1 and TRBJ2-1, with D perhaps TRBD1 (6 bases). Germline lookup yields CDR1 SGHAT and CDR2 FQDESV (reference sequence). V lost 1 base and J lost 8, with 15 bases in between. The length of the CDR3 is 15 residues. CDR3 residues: CASSLESGGKYEQFF. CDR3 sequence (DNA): TGTGCCAGCAGCTTAGAATCTGGGGGCAAGTATGAGCAGTTCTTC.

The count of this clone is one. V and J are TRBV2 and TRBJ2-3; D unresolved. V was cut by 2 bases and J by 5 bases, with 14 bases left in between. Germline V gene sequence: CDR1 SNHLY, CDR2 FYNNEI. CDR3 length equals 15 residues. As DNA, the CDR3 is TGTGCCAGCAGTGAATTGGCCCTCAGCGAAGATACGCAGTATTTT. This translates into CASSELALSEDTQYF.

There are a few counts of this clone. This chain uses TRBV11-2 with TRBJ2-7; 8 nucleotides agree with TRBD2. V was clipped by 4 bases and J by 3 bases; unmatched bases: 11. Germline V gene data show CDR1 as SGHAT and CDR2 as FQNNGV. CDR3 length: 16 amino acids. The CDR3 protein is CASSSGESGRRYEQYF. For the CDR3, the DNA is TGTGCCAGCAGCTCCGGGGAAAGCGGGAGACGCTACGAGCAGTACTTC.

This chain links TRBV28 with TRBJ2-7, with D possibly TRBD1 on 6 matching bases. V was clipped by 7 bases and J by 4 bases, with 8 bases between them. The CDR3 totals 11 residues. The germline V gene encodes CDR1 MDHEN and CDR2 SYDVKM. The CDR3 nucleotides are TGTGCCAGCACGGGGACATACGAGCAGTACTTC. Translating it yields CASTGTYEQYF.

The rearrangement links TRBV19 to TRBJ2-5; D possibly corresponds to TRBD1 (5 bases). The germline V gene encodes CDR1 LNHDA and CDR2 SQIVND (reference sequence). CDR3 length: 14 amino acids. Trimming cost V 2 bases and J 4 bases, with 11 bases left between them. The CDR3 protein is CASSIRGGGETQYF. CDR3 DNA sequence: TGTGCCAGTAGTATAAGGGGCGGCGGAGAGACCCAGTACTTC.

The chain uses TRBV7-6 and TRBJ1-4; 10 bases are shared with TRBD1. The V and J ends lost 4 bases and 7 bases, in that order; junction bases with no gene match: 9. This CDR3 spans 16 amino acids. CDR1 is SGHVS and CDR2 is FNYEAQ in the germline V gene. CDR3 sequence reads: CASSSGQGIEGEKLFF. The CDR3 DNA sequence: TGTGCCAGCAGCTCGGGACAGGGGATAGAAGGTGAAAAACTGTTTTTT.

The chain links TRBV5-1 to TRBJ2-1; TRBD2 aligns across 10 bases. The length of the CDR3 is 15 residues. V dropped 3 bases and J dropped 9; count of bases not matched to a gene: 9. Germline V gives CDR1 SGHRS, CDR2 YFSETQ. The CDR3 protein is CASSYDSGRIGEQFF. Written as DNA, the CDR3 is TGCGCCAGCAGCTACGATAGCGGGAGGATTGGTGAGCAGTTCTTC. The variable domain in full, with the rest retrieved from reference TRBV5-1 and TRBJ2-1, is KAGVTQTPRYLIKTRGQQVTLSCSPISGHRSVSWYQQTPGQGLQFLFEYFSETQRNKGNFPGRFSGRQFSNSRSEMNVSTLELGDSALYLCASSYDSGRIGEQFFGPGTRLTVL.

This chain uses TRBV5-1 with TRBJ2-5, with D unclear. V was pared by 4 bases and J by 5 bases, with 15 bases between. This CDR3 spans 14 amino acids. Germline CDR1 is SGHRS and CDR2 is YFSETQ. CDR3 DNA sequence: TGCGCCAGCAGCCGATCAAGAGAGTCGGAGACCCAGTACTTC. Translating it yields CASSRSRESETQYF. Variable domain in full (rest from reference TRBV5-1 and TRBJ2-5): KAGVTQTPRYLIKTRGQQVTLSCSPISGHRSVSWYQQTPGQGLQFLFEYFSETQRNKGNFPGRFSGRQFSNSRSEMNVSTLELGDSALYLCASSRSRESETQYFGPGTRLLVL.

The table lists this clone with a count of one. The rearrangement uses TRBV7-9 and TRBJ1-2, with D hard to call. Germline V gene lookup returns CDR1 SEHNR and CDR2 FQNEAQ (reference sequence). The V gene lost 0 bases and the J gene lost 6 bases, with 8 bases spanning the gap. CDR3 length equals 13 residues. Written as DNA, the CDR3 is TGTGCCAGCAGCTTAGCCGGGTCTCATGGCTACACCTTC. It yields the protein CASSLAGSHGYTF.

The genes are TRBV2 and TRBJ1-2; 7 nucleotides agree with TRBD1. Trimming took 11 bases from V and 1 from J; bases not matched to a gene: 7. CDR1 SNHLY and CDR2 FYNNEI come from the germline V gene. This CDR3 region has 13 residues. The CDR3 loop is CACTGQINYGYTF. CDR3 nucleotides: TGTGCCTGTACGGGACAGATTAACTATGGCTACACCTTC.

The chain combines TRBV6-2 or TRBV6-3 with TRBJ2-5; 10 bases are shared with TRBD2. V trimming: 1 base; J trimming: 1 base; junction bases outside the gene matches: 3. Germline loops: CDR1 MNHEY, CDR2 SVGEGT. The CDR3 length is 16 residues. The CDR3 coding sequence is TGTGCCAGCAGTTACTGGTTAGCGGGGGGCCAAGAGACCCAGTACTTC. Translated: CASSYWLAGGQETQYF.

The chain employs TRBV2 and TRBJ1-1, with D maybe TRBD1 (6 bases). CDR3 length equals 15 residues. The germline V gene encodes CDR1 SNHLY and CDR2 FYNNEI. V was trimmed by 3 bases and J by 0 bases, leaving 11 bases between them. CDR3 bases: TGTGCCAGCAGTGACCGGGACACATTGAACACTGAAGCTTTCTTT. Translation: CASSDRDTLNTEAFF. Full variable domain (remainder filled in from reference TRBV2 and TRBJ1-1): EPEVTQTPSHQVTQMGQEVILRCVPISNHLYFYWYRQILGQKVEFLVSFYNNEISEKSEIFDDQFSVERPDGSNFTLKIRSTKLEDSAMYFCASSDRDTLNTEAFFGQGTRLTVV.

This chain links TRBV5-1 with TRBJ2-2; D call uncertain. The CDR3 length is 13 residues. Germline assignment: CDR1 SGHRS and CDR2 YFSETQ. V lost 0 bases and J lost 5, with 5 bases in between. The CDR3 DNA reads TGCGCCAGCAGCTTGGTCTTTACCGGGGAGCTGTTTTTT. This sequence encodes CASSLVFTGELFF.

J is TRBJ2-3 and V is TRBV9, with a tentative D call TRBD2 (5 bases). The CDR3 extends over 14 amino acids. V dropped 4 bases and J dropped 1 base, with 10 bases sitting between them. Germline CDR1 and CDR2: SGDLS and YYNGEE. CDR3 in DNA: TGTGCCAGCAGCCCTCGGACTCGCACAGATACGCAGTATTTT. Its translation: CASSPRTRTDTQYF.

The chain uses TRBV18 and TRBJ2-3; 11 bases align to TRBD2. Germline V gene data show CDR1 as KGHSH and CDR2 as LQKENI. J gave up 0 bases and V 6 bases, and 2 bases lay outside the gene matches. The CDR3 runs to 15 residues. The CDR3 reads CASSRTSGSTDTQYF. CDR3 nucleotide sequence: TGTGCCAGCTCCAGGACTAGCGGGAGCACAGATACGCAGTATTTT.

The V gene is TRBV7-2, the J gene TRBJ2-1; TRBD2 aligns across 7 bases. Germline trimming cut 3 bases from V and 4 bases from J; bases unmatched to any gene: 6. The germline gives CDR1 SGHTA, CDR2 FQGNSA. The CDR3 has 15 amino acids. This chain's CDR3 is CASSFLPGLYNEQFF. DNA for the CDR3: TGTGCCAGCAGCTTCTTACCGGGACTATACAATGAGCAGTTCTTC. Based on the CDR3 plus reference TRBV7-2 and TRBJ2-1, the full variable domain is GAGVSQSPSNKVTEKGKDVELRCDPISGHTALYWYRQSLGQGLEFLIYFQGNSAPDKSGLPSDRFSAERTGGSVSTLTIQRTQQEDSAVYLCASSFLPGLYNEQFFGPGTRLTVL.

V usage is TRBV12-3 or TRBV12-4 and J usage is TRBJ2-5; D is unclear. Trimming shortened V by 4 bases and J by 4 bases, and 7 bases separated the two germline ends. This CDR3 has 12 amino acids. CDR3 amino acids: CASSSTGETQYF. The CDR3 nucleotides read TGTGCCAGCAGTTCCACGGGAGAGACCCAGTACTTC.

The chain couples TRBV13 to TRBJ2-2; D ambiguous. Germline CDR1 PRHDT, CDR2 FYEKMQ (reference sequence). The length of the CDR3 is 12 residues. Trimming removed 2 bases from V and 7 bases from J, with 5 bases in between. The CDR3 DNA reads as TGTGCCAGCAGCTTATATAGCGGGGAGCTGTTTTTT. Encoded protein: CASSLYSGELFF.

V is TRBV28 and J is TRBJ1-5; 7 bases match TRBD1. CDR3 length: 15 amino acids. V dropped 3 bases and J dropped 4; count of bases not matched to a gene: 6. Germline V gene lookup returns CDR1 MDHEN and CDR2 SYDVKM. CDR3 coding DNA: TGTGCCAGCAGTTTCTTGGGACAGTCAAATCAGCCCCAGCATTTT. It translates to CASSFLGQSNQPQHF.

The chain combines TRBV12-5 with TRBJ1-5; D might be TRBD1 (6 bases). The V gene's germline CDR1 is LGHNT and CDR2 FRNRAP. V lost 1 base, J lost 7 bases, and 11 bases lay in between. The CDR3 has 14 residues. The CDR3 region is CASGLGRGGQPQHF. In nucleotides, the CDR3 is TGTGCTAGTGGTTTGGGCAGGGGCGGGCAGCCCCAGCATTTT. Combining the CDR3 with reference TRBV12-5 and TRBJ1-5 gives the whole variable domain DARVTQTPRHKVTEMGQEVTMRCQPILGHNTVFWYRQTMMQGLELLAYFRNRAPLDDSGMPKDRFSAEMPDATLATLKIQPSEPRDSAVYFCASGLGRGGQPQHFGDGTRLSIL.

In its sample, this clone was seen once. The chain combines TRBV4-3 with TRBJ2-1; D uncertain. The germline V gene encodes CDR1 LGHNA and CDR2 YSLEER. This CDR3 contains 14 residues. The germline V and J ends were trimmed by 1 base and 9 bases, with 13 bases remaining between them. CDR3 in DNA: TGCGCCAGCAGCCAAGCCCCGAATTCAGGTGAGCAGTTCTTC. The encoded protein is CASSQAPNSGEQFF.